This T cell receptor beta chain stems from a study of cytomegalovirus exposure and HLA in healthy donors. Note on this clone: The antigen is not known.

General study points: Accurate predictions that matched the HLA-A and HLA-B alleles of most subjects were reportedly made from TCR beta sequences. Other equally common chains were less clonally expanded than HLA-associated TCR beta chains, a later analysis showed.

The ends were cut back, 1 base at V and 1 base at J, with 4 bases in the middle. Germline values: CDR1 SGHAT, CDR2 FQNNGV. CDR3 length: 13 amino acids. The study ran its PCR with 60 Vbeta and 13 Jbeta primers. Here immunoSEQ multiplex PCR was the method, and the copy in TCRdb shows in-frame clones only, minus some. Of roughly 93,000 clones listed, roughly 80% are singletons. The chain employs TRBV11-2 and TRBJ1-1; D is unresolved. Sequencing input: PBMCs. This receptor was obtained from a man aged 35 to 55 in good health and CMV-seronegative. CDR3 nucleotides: TGTGCCAGCAGCTTAGGGAGGAACACTGAAGCTTTCTTT. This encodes CASSLGRNTEAFF. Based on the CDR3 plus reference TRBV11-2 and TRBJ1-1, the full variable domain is EAGVAQSPRYKIIEKRQSVAFWCNPISGHATLYWYQQILGQGPKLLIQFQNNGVVDDSQLPKDRFSAERLKGVDSTLKIQPAKLEDSAVYLCASSLGRNTEAFFGQGTRLTVV.